Presented here are 13 T cell receptor beta chains from one specimen sequenced in a study of OX40 agonist ivuxolimab in advanced cancers. The assay was immunoSEQ multiplex PCR, and TCRdb's table has in-frame clones only and misses some. The sample records almost 50,000 clones, under 90% being singletons. Sample: CD4+ or CD8+ T cells sorted from blood, taken in a trial of the OX40 agonist ivuxolimab. The receptor source for this set is an adult with an advanced solid tumor such as melanoma, head and neck, liver or kidney cancer.

The rearrangement links TRBV27 to TRBJ1-1; no clear D. V was cut by 2 bases and J by 0 bases, with 4 bases left in between. The CDR3 has 13 residues. CDR1 and CDR2 (germline): MNHEY, SMNVEV (reference sequence). CDR3 sequence (DNA): TGTGCCAGCAGTTTAGCGATGAACACTGAAGCTTTCTTT. This gives the protein CASSLAMNTEAFF.

The rearrangement links TRBV19 to TRBJ2-5; D is ambiguous. Germline assignment: CDR1 LNHDA and CDR2 SQIVND (reference sequence). The CDR3 has 13 amino acids. The ends were cut back, 9 bases at V and 5 bases at J, with 16 bases in the middle. The chain's CDR3 is CASSLPAGETQYF. The CDR3 coding sequence is TGTGCCAGCAGCTTACCGGCCGGGGAGACCCAGTACTTC.

This clone was recorded only once. The chain has TRBV6-1 and TRBJ2-1; perhaps TRBD2 as D (5 bases). Per the germline V gene, CDR1 is MNHNS and CDR2 is SASEGT. The CDR3 has 11 residues. Here the CDR3 DNA reads TGTGCAGGCGGGTTGGGGAATGAGCAGTTCTTC. Residues: CAGGLGNEQFF.

This rearrangement joins TRBV28 to TRBJ1-3, with a tentative D call TRBD1 (5 bases). This CDR3 comprises 15 residues. The germline CDR1 and CDR2 sequences are MDHEN and SYDVKM. The V end was cut by 0 bases, the J end by 3 bases, with 9 bases between. Here the CDR3 reads CASSLWSGDGNTIYF. In nucleotides, the CDR3 is TGTGCCAGCAGTTTATGGTCGGGGGATGGAAACACCATATATTTT.

This clone was detected many times. The CDR3 DNA follows: TGTGCCAGCAGTCTTTCCTCGGGGGGACTCTACGAGCAGTACTTC. Residues: CASSLSSGGLYEQYF. The V gene is TRBV6-5, the J gene TRBJ2-7, with 7 nucleotides matching TRBD2. CDR3 length: 15 residues. J gave up 3 bases and V 5 bases, and 10 bases lay outside the gene matches. The germline CDR1 and CDR2 sequences are MNHEY and SVGAGI.

The CDR3 reads CASSPHLAGVYEQYF. As DNA, the CDR3 is TGTGCCAGTAGTCCGCATCTAGCGGGAGTTTACGAGCAGTACTTC. This chain connects TRBV19 to TRBJ2-7; 10 nucleotides align to TRBD2. This CDR3 is 15 amino acids long. Looked up from germline, CDR1 is LNHDA and CDR2 is SQIVND (reference sequence). J lost 4 bases, V lost 5 bases, and 8 bases had no gene match. Looking up the rest from reference TRBV19 and TRBJ2-7 gives the full variable domain: DGGITQSPKYLFRKEGQNVTLSCEQNLNHDAMYWYRQDPGQGLRLIYYSQIVNDFQKGDIAEGYSVSREKKESFPLTVTSAQKNPTAFYLCASSPHLAGVYEQYFGPGTRLTVT.

The sample holds one count of this clone. V gene TRBV27 combines with J gene TRBJ2-1; tentative D call: TRBD2 (6 bases). With 5 bases removed from V and 7 bases from J, the gap between germline ends came to 21 bases. Per the germline V gene, CDR1 is MNHEY and CDR2 is SMNVEV (reference sequence). The CDR3 is 16 amino acids. CDR3 residues: CASSTLGAGPWNEQFF. The CDR3 DNA reads TGTGCCAGCAGTACCCTGGGAGCGGGCCCGTGGAATGAGCAGTTCTTC.

This chain joins TRBV14 and TRBJ1-2; D unclear. V was cut by 3 bases and J by 0 bases, with 14 bases left in between. Germline V gene data show CDR1 as SGHDN and CDR2 as FVKESK. CDR3 size: 16 residues. In DNA form, the CDR3 reads TGTGCCAGCAGCCAGAAAGGGTATCCAGCTAACTATGGCTACACCTTC. Its protein product is CASSQKGYPANYGYTF.

This sequence joins TRBV19 and TRBJ1-1, with a weak D call TRBD1 (6 bases). Trimming pared 5 bases from V and 5 bases from J, leaving 12 bases between. The length of the CDR3 is 13 residues. Germline-derived CDR1 and CDR2 are LNHDA and SQIVND (reference sequence). CDR3 nucleotides: TGTGCCAGTAGTTGGGGGCGAGGGACTGAAGCTTTCTTT. This sequence encodes CASSWGRGTEAFF.

This chain connects TRBV11-2 to TRBJ2-2; D gene uncertain. This CDR3 is built from 16 residues. Trimming removed 5 bases from V and 6 bases from J, with 19 bases in between. Germline CDR1 and CDR2: SGHAT and FQNNGV. The chain's CDR3 is CASSPLGGLLAGELFF. In DNA, the CDR3 is TGTGCCAGCAGCCCATTAGGCGGTCTTTTGGCCGGGGAGCTGTTTTTT.

This sequence joins TRBV27 and TRBJ1-4, with D possibly matching TRBD1 (6 bases). CDR3 length: 15 amino acids. Trimming stripped 3 bases from V and 4 bases from J, with 12 bases between. Germline CDR1 MNHEY, CDR2 SMNVEV (reference sequence). The CDR3 here is CASSFWGQHNEKLFF. CDR3 coding DNA: TGTGCCAGCAGTTTTTGGGGACAACATAATGAAAAACTGTTTTTT. The complete variable domain, with remaining parts taken from reference TRBV27 and TRBJ1-4, reads EAQVTQNPRYLITVTGKKLTVTCSQNMNHEYMSWYRQDPGLGLRQIYYSMNVEVTDKGDVPEGYKVSRKEKRNFPLILESPSPNQTSLYFCASSFWGQHNEKLFFGSGTQLSVL.

This chain connects TRBV14 to TRBJ1-1; D not certain. The CDR3 is 13 amino acids. Germline assignment: CDR1 SGHDN and CDR2 FVKESK. V was trimmed by 0 bases and J by 0 bases, leaving 2 bases between them. In DNA form, the CDR3 reads TGTGCCAGCAGCCAAGAGTTGAACACTGAAGCTTTCTTT. It encodes CASSQELNTEAFF. Full variable domain (outside the CDR3, taken from reference TRBV14 and TRBJ1-1): EAGVTQFPSHSVIEKGQTVTLRCDPISGHDNLYWYRRVMGKEIKFLLHFVKESKQDESGMPNNRFLAERTGGTYSTLKVQPAELEDSGVYFCASSQELNTEAFFGQGTRLTVV.

This chain links TRBV28 with TRBJ1-1; perhaps TRBD1 as D (6 bases). Trimming took off 6 bases at V and 0 bases at J, with 11 bases between the two ends. Looked up from germline, CDR1 is MDHEN and CDR2 is SYDVKM. The CDR3 length is 14 residues. The CDR3 loop is CASRVDSMNTEAFF. The CDR3 coding sequence is TGTGCCAGCAGAGTGGACAGCATGAACACTGAAGCTTTCTTT.